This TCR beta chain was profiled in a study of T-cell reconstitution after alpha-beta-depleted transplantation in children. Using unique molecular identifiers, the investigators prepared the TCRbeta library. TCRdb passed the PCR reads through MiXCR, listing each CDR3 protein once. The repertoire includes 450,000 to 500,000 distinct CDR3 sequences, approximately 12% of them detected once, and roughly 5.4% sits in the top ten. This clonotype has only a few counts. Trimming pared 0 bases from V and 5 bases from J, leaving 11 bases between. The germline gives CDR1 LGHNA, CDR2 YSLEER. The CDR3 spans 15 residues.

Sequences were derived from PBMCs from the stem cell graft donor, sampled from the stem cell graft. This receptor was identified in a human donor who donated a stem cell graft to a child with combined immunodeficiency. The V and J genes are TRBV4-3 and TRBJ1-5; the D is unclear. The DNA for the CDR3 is TGCGCCAGCAGCCAAGATTGGCTCACTGATCAGCCCCAGCATTTT. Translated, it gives CASSQDWLTDQPQHF.